This entry describes one T cell receptor beta chain. The sample holds a few counts of this clonotype. It has no known antigen specificity. No much larger clone is present one base from it, and per-base qualities are unavailable. The germline V gene provides CDR1 SGHTA and CDR2 FQGNSA. V loses 8 bases of germline sequence and J loses 5 bases, and the interval between the two ends is 15 bases. The CDR3, cysteine through phenylalanine, is 13 amino acids long. Of all the DNA, just the CDR3 is kept, 39 bases in frame from base 1. The data stem from a study of blood T cells in healthy people across ages (dated by TCRdb to between 2014 and 2016). For the study in its entirety: In model experiments, template switching captured roughly one uniquely barcoded TCR beta cDNA molecule for every two T cells. The study measured age-related changes in TCR beta repertoire diversity using deep sequencing normalized with unique cDNA molecular identifiers. The donors were divided into four age groups: young (average around 17 years), middle-aged (approximately 42), aged (roughly 66) and long-lived (approximately 74). To avoid experimental bias, donors of different ages were randomly spread across the sequencing lanes. For two donors (one aged 18 to 30 and one aged 80 or older), the study analyzed two additional independent replicas of 1 million unique cDNA reads from the same blood draw.

Library prep was done by 5' RACE. Instrument on record: Illumina HiSeq 2500. A second about 7 to 12 cycle PCR used a sample-barcoded 5' primer and a J-beta primer mix. Each TCR beta cDNA molecule received a unique molecular identifier from a template-switch 5' adaptor carrying 12 random nucleotides. Each sample yielded at least 3 million CDR3-containing paired-end reads. First-strand cDNA was synthesized from all RNA with the Mint cDNA synthesis kit, primed by a TRBC-specific oligonucleotide. All cDNA was treated with uracil-DNA glycosylase and then went through a first 18-cycle PCR with the universal primers M1SS and BC2_uni_R. Per the source publication's procedure: For normalization, 1 million high-quality reads were randomly selected from each sample, with every read carrying a distinct molecular identifier. Reads sharing molecular identifiers were discarded rather than binned into consensus sequences. MiTCR, run with a Q25 quality threshold and the strictest error-elimination algorithm, handled CDR3 identification, clonotype clustering and error correction. A nonparametric unseen species model with Euler transformation was used to estimate a lower bound on total TCR beta diversity. TCRdb cleaned the public reads at Q25 with fastp, built clones with MiXCR and kept in-frame beta chains. Rows with a matching CDR3 protein are joined into one entry that keeps the most common DNA and genes. The V and J calls come from TCRdb's annotation, not from the publication. The sample includes roughly 1.7 million distinct CDR3 sequences, with roughly 32% observed a single time. The ten largest make up roughly 12% of the sample.

Overall study results and their limits: Compared with the aged group, the long-lived group had more naive CD4+ T cells, fewer expanded clones and increased TCR diversity, a pattern suggesting age selection. There was a strong correlation between observed TCR beta diversity and the percentage of naive T cells measured by flow cytometry. Estimates of total diversity based on one million sequenced T cells were considered lower bounds and underestimates. Donor CMV infection status was unknown, potentially confounding age-related changes in expanded clonotypes. Bulk unsorted PBMC profiling prevented conclusive comparison of naive and antigen-experienced compartments. As age increased, observed TCR beta diversity per million T cells dropped in a roughly linear way, and a significant reduction was already evident by age 40.

The donors were 40 or so Caucasian individuals from Russia, aged roughly 6 to 100 years, who were systemically healthy. Approximately 10 milliliters of peripheral blood were collected from each donor into EDTA-treated Vacutainer tubes. Ficoll-Paque density-gradient centrifugation was used to isolate PBMCs, with at least 6 million per sample. Total RNA was extracted from PBMCs with Trizol reagent, with at least 6 micrograms obtained per sample. The percentages of naive CD45RAhigh/CD27high T cells were determined by flow cytometry on a PBMC aliquot from every donor. This chain joins TRBV7-2 to TRBJ2-5, with the identity of the D gene unclear. Sequences were obtained from blood. The TCR sequence derives from a woman in her twenties or thirties in good health. Read as DNA, the sequence is TGTGCCAGCGGCGAGCCGGTGGGTGAGACCCAGTACTTC. This encodes CASGEPVGETQYF.